A single sample is the source of the 20 T cell receptor beta chains below, sequenced in a study of graft-versus-host responses after intestinal transplantation. Libraries were prepared by immunoSEQ multiplex PCR; TCRdb keeps only in-frame clonotypes and omits some of them. The sample holds about 4,500 clones, 25% to 30% seen once. The source was alloreactive CD4+ T cells from a mixed lymphocyte reaction culture, collected before transplantation. Subset given: CFSE-low proliferating T cells sorted from approximately 6-day pre-transplant mixed lymphocyte reaction (GvH or HvG direction). These receptors were taken from a human patient who was an organ donor for intestinal transplantation.

This clone was found a few times. The chain recombines TRBV6-5 with TRBJ2-1, with 12 bases identical to TRBD2. Trimming removed 5 bases from V and 9 bases from J; junction bases left unmatched: 5. CDR1 is MNHEY, CDR2 SVGAGI, per germline. The CDR3 covers 14 residues. The CDR3 protein is CASSGGLAGSEQFF. In nucleotides, the CDR3 is TGTGCCAGCAGTGGAGGACTAGCGGGGAGTGAGCAGTTCTTC.

This clone was counted between two and nine times. V is TRBV4-3 and J is TRBJ2-7, with no clear D. Germline V gene data show CDR1 as LGHNA and CDR2 as YSLEER. The CDR3 spans 15 residues. V was cut by 1 base and J by 2 bases, with 12 bases left in between. CDR3 bases: TGCGCCAGCAGCCAAGCTGAGCGACCGACCTACGAGCAGTACTTC. Amino acid sequence: CASSQAERPTYEQYF.

A few counts support this clone. This chain uses TRBV7-2 with TRBJ2-2, with no clear D. Trimming pared 5 bases from V and 6 bases from J, leaving 7 bases between. The CDR3 covers 12 residues. In germline, CDR1 is SGHTA, CDR2 FQGNSA. The CDR3 spells CASSRVPGELFF. As DNA, the CDR3 is TGTGCCAGCAGCCGTGTCCCCGGGGAGCTGTTTTTT.

This clone is judged medium-sized. The chain carries TRBV18 and TRBJ2-3; 8 bases align to TRBD2. The CDR3 is 16 residues long. CDR1 and CDR2 (germline): KGHSH, LQKENI. With V trimmed by 1 base and J by 0 bases, 3 bases remained unmatched. The CDR3 nucleotides read TGTGCCAGCTCACCACAAGCGGGGGTTAGCACAGATACGCAGTATTTT. Protein: CASSPQAGVSTDTQYF.

V usage is TRBV7-6 and J usage is TRBJ2-5; 15 bases agree with TRBD2. V gave up 4 bases and J gave up 4 bases; unmatched junction bases: 1. Germline-derived CDR1 and CDR2 are SGHVS and FNYEAQ. CDR3 length equals 15 residues. CDR3 bases: TGTGCCAGCAGCTGGACTAGCGGGGGGGCAGAGACCCAGTACTTC. This codes for CASSWTSGGAETQYF.

This clone was detected only a few times. CDR3 in DNA: TGTGCCAGCAGCTTAACCCCCAGGGCGGCATCGTACGAGCAGTACTTC. This translates into CASSLTPRAASYEQYF. This sequence joins TRBV7-9 and TRBJ2-7; TRBD1 is a possible D gene (5 bases). Germline V lookup: CDR1 SEHNR, CDR2 FQNEAQ (reference sequence). The CDR3 covers 16 residues. Deletions cut 2 bases from V and 4 bases from J, with 18 bases between.

Relative to its sample, this clone is medium-sized. The V and J genes are TRBV14 and TRBJ2-1; no definite D call. The germline CDR1 and CDR2 sequences are SGHDN and FVKESK. The CDR3 is 12 residues long. The V end was cut by 10 bases, the J end by 0 bases, with 7 bases between. The CDR3 spells CAKESSYNEQFF. Here the CDR3 DNA reads TGTGCCAAGGAAAGCTCCTACAATGAGCAGTTCTTC.

The chain joins TRBV7-2 to TRBJ2-3, with TRBD2 identical over 7 bases. Trimming removed 2 bases from V and 2 bases from J; junction bases left unmatched: 10. This CDR3 is 17 amino acids long. Per the germline V gene, CDR1 is SGHTA and CDR2 is FQGNSA. The DNA for the CDR3 is TGTGCCAGCAGCTTATTCGGCGGGGGTACCTACACAGATACGCAGTATTTT. Its protein is CASSLFGGGTYTDTQYF.

This sequence joins TRBV6-1 and TRBJ2-7, with D perhaps matching TRBD1 (5 bases). CDR1 and CDR2 from the germline V gene are MNHNS and SASEGT. This CDR3 region has 13 residues. The V end lost 10 bases, the J end lost 0 bases, and 13 bases lay between the germline ends. CDR3 nucleotides: TGTGCCACCAGGGTGAGGAGCTCCTACGAGCAGTACTTC. It yields the protein CATRVRSSYEQYF.

This clone ranks as large. This chain uses TRBV5-3 with TRBJ1-3; D possibly corresponds to TRBD1 (5 bases). TRBV5-3 is assigned to the ORF class and has an uncertain function. CDR3 length: 15 amino acids. V shed 3 bases and J shed 0 bases, with 10 bases lying between them. This CDR3 is CARSSRQSSGNTIYF. For the CDR3, the DNA is TGTGCCAGAAGCTCCAGACAGAGCTCTGGAAACACCATATATTTT.

This clone has a handful of counts. The chain couples TRBV7-2 to TRBJ2-3, with a possible D match to TRBD2 (7 bases). V lost 2 bases and J 4 bases, leaving 13 bases between the germline ends. This CDR3 spans 15 amino acids. CDR1 and CDR2 (germline): SGHTA, FQGNSA. This CDR3 is CASSLRRGRADTQYF. The CDR3 DNA reads TGTGCCAGCAGCTTACGGCGGGGGCGGGCAGATACGCAGTATTTT.

The chain couples TRBV18 to TRBJ1-2, with no clear D. Germline V lookup: CDR1 KGHSH, CDR2 LQKENI. CDR3 length equals 17 residues. Trimming removed 1 base from V and 8 bases from J, with 23 bases in between. This CDR3 is CASSPLGSNDLNRGYTF. CDR3 DNA: TGTGCCAGCTCACCACTGGGCTCAAATGACCTCAATCGCGGCTACACCTTC.

About this clone: A read error may account for a junction end that differs from germline. Other nucleotide sequences in the sample specify the same CDR3. This rearrangement joins TRBV11-3 to TRBJ2-3; D ambiguous. Germline CDR1 reads SGHNT; CDR2 reads YENEEA. CDR3 size: 14 residues. The CDR3 sequence: CASSLEASTDTQYF. CDR3 bases: TGTGCCAGTAGCTTAGAAGCCAGCACAGATACGCAGTATTTT.

This chain joins TRBV5-4 and TRBJ1-1; D not resolved. The CDR3 contains 14 residues. Germline V gives CDR1 SGHNT, CDR2 YYREEE (reference sequence). The V end was cut by 5 bases, the J end by 0 bases, with 11 bases between. The CDR3 loop reads CASSLDTVNTEAFF. CDR3 coding DNA: TGTGCCAGCAGTTTAGATACGGTGAACACTGAAGCTTTCTTT. Full variable domain (missing parts from reference TRBV5-4 and TRBJ1-1): ETGVTQSPTHLIKTRGQQVTLRCSSQSGHNTVSWYQQALGQGPQFIFQYYREEENGRGNFPPRFSGLQFPNYSSELNVNALELDDSALYLCASSLDTVNTEAFFGQGTRLTVV.

This clone was recorded only once. The rearrangement links TRBV2 to TRBJ1-2; D unresolved. V shed 1 base and J shed 4 bases, with 10 bases lying between them. Germline CDR1 SNHLY, CDR2 FYNNEI. The CDR3 contains 14 residues. The CDR3 DNA reads as TGTGCCAGCAGTGAAGTCGCGACACCCTATGGCTACACCTTC. Protein: CASSEVATPYGYTF.

This clone was observed a few times. V gene TRBV29-1 combines with J gene TRBJ1-2; possible D gene TRBD1, 6 bases. From germline, CDR1 is SQVTM and CDR2 ANQGSEA. The CDR3 contains 15 residues. V gave up 0 bases and J gave up 6 bases, with 17 bases separating them. CDR3 DNA sequence: TGCAGCGTTGAAGATCGCAACAGGGTGAAGAATGGCTACACCTTC. This gives the protein CSVEDRNRVKNGYTF.

This clone was recorded a few times. The rearrangement uses TRBV18 and TRBJ1-6; D call uncertain. The germline V and J ends were trimmed by 1 base and 0 bases, with 16 bases remaining between them. The CDR3 runs 19 residues. Per the germline V gene, CDR1 is KGHSH and CDR2 is LQKENI. The CDR3 region has the DNA TGTGCCAGCTCACCACGACTGACAAGGCCCAGCTCCTATAATTCACCCCTCCACTTT. Translating it yields CASSPRLTRPSSYNSPLHF.

V usage is TRBV7-2 and J usage is TRBJ2-7, with D maybe TRBD2 (6 bases). This CDR3 is 15 amino acids long. Looked up from germline, CDR1 is SGHTA and CDR2 is FQGNSA. The V and J ends lost 2 bases and 3 bases respectively, with 14 bases between them. CDR3 region: CASSLYGGENYEQYF. The CDR3 DNA sequence: TGTGCCAGCAGCTTATATGGCGGGGAGAACTACGAGCAGTACTTC.

By share, this clone ranks as medium-sized. The rearrangement joins TRBV7-9 to TRBJ1-1; maybe TRBD1 (6 bases). Germline V gene sequence: CDR1 SEHNR, CDR2 FQNEAQ (reference sequence). The CDR3 sequence is 15 residues long. Trimming took off 1 base at V and 6 bases at J, with 15 bases between the two ends. The CDR3 DNA reads TGTGCCAGCAGCTTAGTTGGCAGGGGAAAGGCTGAAGCTTTCTTT. It yields the protein CASSLVGRGKAEAFF.

This clone showed up just a few times. The V and J genes are TRBV18 and TRBJ2-2; D is undetermined. The CDR3 is 17 amino acids. The germline V gene encodes CDR1 KGHSH and CDR2 LQKENI. The germline V and J ends were trimmed by 1 base and 5 bases, with 17 bases remaining between them. DNA of the CDR3: TGTGCCAGCTCACCACTAATGAAGGTTCTAAAGACCGGGGAGCTGTTTTTT. Its translation: CASSPLMKVLKTGELFF.